This TCR beta chain was sequenced in a study of blood T cell repertoires in COVID-19. The overall study: COVID-19 samples collected from the United States, Italy and Spain covered acute and convalescent phases.

The V end was cut by 5 bases, the J end by 5 bases, with 15 bases between. Germline loops: CDR1 SEHNR, CDR2 FQNEAQ (reference sequence). This CDR3 is 14 amino acids long. During active infection, Seattle patients enrolled and were then monitored through disease. Sequencing was performed with immunoSEQ multiplex PCR; in TCRdb, only in-frame clones are kept and a portion is missing. The data show roughly 99,000 clones, 88% seen once. The sequencing sample was made of peripheral blood. The chain is built from TRBV7-9 and TRBJ2-5; D might be TRBD2 (6 bases). The receptor was isolated from a man aged 50 or older with COVID-19, enrolled during active disease. CDR3 protein: CASSRGSGIETQYF. The CDR3 region has the DNA TGTGCCAGCAGCCGGGGGTCCGGAATCGAGACCCAGTACTTC. Complete variable domain (other parts from reference TRBV7-9 and TRBJ2-5): DTGVSQNPRHKITKRGQNVTFRCDPISEHNRLYWYRQTLGQGPEFLTYFQNEAQLEKSRLLSDRFSAERPKGSFSTLEIQRTEQGDSAMYLCASSRGSGIETQYFGPGTRLLVL.